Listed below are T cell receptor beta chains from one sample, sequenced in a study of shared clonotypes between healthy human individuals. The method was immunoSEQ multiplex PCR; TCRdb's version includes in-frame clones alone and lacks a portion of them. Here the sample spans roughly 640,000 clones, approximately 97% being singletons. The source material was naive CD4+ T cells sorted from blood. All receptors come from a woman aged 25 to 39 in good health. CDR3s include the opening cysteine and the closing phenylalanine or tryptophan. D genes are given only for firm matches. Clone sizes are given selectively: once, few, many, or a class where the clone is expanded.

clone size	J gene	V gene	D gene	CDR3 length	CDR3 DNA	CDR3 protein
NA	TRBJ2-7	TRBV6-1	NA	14	TGTGCCAGCAGTGTCTCGCAGAAACCCTACGAGCAGTACTTC	CASSVSQKPYEQYF
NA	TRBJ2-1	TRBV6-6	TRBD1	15	TGTGCCAGCAGGGACCGGGACAGGAGATACAATGAGCAGTTCTTC	CASRDRDRRYNEQFF
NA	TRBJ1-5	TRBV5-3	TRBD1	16	TGTGCCAGAACCAAATCACAGGGGTACTTCAATCAGCCCCAGCATTTT	CARTKSQGYFNQPQHF
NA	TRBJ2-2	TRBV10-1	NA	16	TGCGCCAGCAGTGAGTCTCGACAGGCTACAGGCGGGGAGCTGTTTTTT	CASSESRQATGGELFF
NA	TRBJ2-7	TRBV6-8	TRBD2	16	TGTGCCAGCAGTTGGACTAGCGGGAGGGCCGGCTACGAGCAGTACTTC	CASSWTSGRAGYEQYF
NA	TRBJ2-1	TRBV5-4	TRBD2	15	TGTGCCTCCCGGAAGGGGACTAGCGAATACAATGAGCAGTTCTTC	CASRKGTSEYNEQFF
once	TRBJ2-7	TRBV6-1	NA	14	TGTGCCAGCAGTGGGAGCGCGGACTCCTACGAGCAGTACTTC	CASSGSADSYEQYF
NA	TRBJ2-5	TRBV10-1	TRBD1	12	TGCGCCAGCAGTGACGGCCAGGGGGCCCAGTACTTC	CASSDGQGAQYF
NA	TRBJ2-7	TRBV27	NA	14	TGTGCCAGCAGTTTACAGGGGCCCACCTACGAGCAGTACTTC	CASSLQGPTYEQYF
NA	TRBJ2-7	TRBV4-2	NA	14	TGTGCCAGCAGCCAAGACAGGGGCTTTTACGAGCAGTACTTC	CASSQDRGFYEQYF
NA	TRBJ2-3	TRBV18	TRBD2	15	TGTGCCAGCTCACCACTCCTAGCGGACACAGATACGCAGTATTTT	CASSPLLADTDTQYF
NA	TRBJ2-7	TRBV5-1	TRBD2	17	TGCGCCAGCAGCCCGCTGGGTAGGACTAGCGGGTCCTACGAGCAGTACTTC	CASSPLGRTSGSYEQYF
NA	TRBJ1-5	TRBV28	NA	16	TGTGCCAGCACCGCAAGAGGGACCTTTGAAGGTCAGCCCCAGCATTTT	CASTARGTFEGQPQHF
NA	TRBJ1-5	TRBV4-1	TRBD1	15	TGCGCCAGCAGCCGTATACGGACAGGTAATCAGCCCCAGCATTTT	CASSRIRTGNQPQHF